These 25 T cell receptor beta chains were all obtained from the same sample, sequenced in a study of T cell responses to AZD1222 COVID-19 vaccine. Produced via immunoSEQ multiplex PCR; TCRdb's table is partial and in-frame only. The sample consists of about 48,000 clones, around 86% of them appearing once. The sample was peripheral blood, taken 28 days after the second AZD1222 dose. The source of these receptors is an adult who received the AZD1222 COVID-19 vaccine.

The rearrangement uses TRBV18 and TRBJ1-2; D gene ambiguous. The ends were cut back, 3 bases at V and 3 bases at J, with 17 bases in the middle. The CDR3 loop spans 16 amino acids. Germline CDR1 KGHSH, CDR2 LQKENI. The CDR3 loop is CASSPDEGLNYYGYTF. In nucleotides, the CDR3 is TGTGCCAGCTCACCCGATGAGGGTCTCAACTACTATGGCTACACCTTC.

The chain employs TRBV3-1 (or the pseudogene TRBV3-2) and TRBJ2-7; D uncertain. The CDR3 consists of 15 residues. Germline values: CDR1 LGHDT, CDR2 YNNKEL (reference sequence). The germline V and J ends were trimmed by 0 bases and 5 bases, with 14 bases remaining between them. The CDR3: CASSQDFVRSDEQYF. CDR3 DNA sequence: TGTGCCAGCAGCCAAGATTTTGTCCGTTCAGACGAGCAGTACTTC.

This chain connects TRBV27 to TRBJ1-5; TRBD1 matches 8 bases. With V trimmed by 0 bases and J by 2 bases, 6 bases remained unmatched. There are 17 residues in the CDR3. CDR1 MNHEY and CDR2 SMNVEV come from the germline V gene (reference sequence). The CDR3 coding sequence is TGTGCCAGCAGTTTATCGGGTCGGGGACAGGGCAATCAGCCCCAGCATTTT. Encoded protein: CASSLSGRGQGNQPQHF.

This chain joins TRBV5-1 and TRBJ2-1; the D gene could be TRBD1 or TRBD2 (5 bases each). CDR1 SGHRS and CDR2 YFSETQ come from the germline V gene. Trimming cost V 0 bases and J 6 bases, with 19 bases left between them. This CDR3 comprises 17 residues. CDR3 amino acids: CASSLAGTTGPSNEQFF. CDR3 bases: TGCGCCAGCAGCTTGGCCGGTACCACGGGGCCGAGCAATGAGCAGTTCTTC.

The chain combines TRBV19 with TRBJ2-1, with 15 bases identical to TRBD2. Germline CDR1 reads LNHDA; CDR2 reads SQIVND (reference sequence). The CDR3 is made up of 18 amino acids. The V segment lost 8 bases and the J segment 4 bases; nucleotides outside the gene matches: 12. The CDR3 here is CASAPGLAGGILYNEQFF. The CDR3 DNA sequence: TGTGCCAGTGCTCCGGGACTAGCGGGAGGCATTCTTTACAATGAGCAGTTCTTC.

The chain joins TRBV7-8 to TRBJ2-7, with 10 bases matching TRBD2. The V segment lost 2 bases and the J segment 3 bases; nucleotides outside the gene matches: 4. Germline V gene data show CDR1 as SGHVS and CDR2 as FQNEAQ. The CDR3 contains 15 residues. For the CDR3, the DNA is TGTGCCAGCAGCTTACAGCGGGAGGGTAACTACGAGCAGTACTTC. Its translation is CASSLQREGNYEQYF.

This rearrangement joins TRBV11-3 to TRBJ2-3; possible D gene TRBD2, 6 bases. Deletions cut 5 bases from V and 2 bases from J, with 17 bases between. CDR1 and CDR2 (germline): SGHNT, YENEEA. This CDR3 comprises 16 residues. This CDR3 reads CASSPGTSTLTDTQYF. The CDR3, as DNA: TGTGCCAGCAGCCCAGGGACTTCTACCCTCACAGATACGCAGTATTTT.

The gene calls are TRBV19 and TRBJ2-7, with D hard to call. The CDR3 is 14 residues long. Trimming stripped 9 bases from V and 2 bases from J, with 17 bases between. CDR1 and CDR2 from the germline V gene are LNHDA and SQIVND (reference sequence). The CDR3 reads CASAPLQAPYEQYF. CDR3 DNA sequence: TGTGCCAGCGCACCTCTTCAGGCGCCCTACGAGCAGTACTTC.

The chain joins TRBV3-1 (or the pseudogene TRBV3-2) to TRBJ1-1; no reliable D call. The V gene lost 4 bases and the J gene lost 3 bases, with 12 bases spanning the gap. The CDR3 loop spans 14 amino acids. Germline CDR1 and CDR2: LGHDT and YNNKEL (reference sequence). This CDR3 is CASSPLYTDTEAFF. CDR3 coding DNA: TGTGCCAGCAGCCCTCTCTACACGGACACTGAAGCTTTCTTT.

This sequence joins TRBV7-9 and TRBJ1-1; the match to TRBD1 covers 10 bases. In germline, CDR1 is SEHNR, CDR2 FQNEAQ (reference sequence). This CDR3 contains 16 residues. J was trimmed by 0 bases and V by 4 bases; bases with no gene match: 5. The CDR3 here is CASSSGQGNLNTEAFF. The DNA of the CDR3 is TGTGCCAGCAGCTCGGGACAGGGGAACCTGAACACTGAAGCTTTCTTT.

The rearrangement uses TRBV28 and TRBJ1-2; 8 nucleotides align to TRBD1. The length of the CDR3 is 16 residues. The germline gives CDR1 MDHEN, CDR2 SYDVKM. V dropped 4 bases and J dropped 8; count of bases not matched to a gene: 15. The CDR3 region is CASSSPPGTGPRGYTF. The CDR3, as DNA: TGTGCCAGCAGTTCCCCCCCCGGGACAGGACCACGGGGCTACACCTTC.

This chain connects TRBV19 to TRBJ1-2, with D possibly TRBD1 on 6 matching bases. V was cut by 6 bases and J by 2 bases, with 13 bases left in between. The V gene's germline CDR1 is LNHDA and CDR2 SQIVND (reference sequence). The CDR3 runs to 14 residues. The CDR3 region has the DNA TGTGCCAGTAGCAACAGGGAGGTAAACTATGGCTACACCTTC. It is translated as CASSNREVNYGYTF. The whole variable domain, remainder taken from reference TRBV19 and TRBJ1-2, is DGGITQSPKYLFRKEGQNVTLSCEQNLNHDAMYWYRQDPGQGLRLIYYSQIVNDFQKGDIAEGYSVSREKKESFPLTVTSAQKNPTAFYLCASSNREVNYGYTFGSGTRLTVV.

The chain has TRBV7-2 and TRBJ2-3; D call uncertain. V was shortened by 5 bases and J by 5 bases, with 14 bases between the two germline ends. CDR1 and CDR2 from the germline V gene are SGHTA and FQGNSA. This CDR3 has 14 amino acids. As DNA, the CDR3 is TGTGCCAGCAGCCCCCGGTTAGAGAGAGATACGCAGTATTTT. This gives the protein CASSPRLERDTQYF.

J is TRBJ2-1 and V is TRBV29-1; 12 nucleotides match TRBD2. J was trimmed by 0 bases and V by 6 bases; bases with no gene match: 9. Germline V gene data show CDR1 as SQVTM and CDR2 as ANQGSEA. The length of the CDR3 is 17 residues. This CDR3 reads CSVAGTSGWSSYNEQFF. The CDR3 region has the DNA TGCAGCGTCGCCGGGACTAGCGGGTGGAGCTCCTACAATGAGCAGTTCTTC.

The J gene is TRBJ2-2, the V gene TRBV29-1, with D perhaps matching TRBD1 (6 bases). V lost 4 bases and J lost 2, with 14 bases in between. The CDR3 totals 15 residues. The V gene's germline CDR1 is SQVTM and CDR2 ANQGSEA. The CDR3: CSVALGTPNTGELFF. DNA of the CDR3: TGCAGCGTTGCTCTCGGGACACCTAACACCGGGGAGCTGTTTTTT.

The DNA for the CDR3 is TGTGCCTGGAGTACAAGGGGTTTTGGGTATGGCTACACCTTC. It translates to CAWSTRGFGYGYTF. The rearrangement links TRBV30 to TRBJ1-2; perhaps TRBD1 as D (5 bases). The CDR3 runs to 14 residues. Germline-derived CDR1 and CDR2 are GTSNPN and SVGIG (reference sequence). Trimming took off 2 bases at V and 5 bases at J, with 15 bases between the two ends. The full variable domain, completed using reference TRBV30 and TRBJ1-2, is SQTIHQWPATLVQPVGSPLSLECTVEGTSNPNLYWYRQAAGRGLQLLFYSVGIGQISSEVPQNLSASRPQDRQFILSSKKLLLSDSGFYLCAWSTRGFGYGYTFGSGTRLTVV.

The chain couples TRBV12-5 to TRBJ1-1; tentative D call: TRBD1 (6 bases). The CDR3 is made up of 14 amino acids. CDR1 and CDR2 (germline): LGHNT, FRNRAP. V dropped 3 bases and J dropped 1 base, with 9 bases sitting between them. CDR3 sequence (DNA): TGTGCTAGTGGTTTAGGGACATCGAACACTGAAGCTTTCTTT. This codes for CASGLGTSNTEAFF.

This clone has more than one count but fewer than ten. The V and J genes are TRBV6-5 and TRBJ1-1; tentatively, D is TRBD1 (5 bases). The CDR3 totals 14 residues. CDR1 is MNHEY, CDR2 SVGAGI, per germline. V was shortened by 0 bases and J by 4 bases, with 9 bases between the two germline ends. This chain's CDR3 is CASSYSRQLTEAFF. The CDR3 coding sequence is TGTGCCAGCAGTTACTCGAGACAGCTCACTGAAGCTTTCTTT.

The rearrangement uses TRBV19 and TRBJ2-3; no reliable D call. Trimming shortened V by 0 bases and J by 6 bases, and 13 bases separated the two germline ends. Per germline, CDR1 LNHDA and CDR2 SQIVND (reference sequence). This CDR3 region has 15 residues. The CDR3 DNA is TGTGCCAGTAGTATAGAGGGCCGTCCCGTGGATACGCAGTATTTT. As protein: CASSIEGRPVDTQYF.

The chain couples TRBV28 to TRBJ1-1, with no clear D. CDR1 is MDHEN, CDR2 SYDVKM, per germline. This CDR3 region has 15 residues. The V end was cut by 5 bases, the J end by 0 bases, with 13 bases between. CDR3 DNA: TGTGCCAGCAGTCCCCCCGGGGTCCTGAACACTGAAGCTTTCTTT. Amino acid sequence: CASSPPGVLNTEAFF.

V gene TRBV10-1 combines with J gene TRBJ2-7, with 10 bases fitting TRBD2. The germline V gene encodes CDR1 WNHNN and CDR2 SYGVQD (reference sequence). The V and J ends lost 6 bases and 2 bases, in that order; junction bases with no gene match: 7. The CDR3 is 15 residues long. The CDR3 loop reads CASSPTSGIPYEQYF. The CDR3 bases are TGCGCCAGCAGCCCAACTAGCGGGATCCCCTACGAGCAGTACTTC.

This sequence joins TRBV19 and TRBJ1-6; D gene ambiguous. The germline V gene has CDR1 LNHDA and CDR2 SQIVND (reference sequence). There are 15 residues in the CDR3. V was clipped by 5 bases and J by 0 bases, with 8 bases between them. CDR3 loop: CASSSGSSYNSPLHF. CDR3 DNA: TGTGCCAGTAGTTCCGGGAGCTCCTATAATTCACCCCTCCACTTT.

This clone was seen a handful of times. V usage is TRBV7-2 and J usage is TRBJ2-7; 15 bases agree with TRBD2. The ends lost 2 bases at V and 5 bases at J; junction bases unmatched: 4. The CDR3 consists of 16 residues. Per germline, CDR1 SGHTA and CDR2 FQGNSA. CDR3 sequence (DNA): TGTGCCAGCAGCTTAAGGACTAGCGGGAGGGGTCACGAGCAGTACTTC. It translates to CASSLRTSGRGHEQYF.

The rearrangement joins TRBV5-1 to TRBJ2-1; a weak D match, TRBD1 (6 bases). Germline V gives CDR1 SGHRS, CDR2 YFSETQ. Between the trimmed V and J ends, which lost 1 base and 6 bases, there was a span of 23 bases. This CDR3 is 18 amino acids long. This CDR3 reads CASSLPPGWTASFNEQFF. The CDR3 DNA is TGCGCCAGCAGCTTGCCCCCAGGTTGGACAGCGTCTTTCAATGAGCAGTTCTTC.

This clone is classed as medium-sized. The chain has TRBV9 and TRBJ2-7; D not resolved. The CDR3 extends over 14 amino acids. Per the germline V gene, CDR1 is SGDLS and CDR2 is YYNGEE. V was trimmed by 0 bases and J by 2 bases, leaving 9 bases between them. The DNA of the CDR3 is TGTGCCAGCAGCGTAGGAGTTATGCCCTACGAGCAGTACTTC. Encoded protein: CASSVGVMPYEQYF.